The present T cell receptor (beta chain) was sequenced within a study of cytomegalovirus exposure and HLA in healthy donors listed by TCRdb under 2017. For the wider study: In an earlier analysis of roughly 500 of the donors, 250 to 350 Gb of sequence data and 95 million to 130 million unique TCR beta sequences from approximately 180 million T cells were reported. An early release covering roughly 580 HLA-typed donors comprised about 300 gigabases of sequencing data and tens of millions of unique TCR sequences. All discovery cohort repertoires had been generated using a single sequencing platform. The genetic ancestry cluster associated with self-reported Caucasian donors included roughly 84% of the 398 genotyped donors. The number of typed donors differed by locus: roughly 629-640 for A, B, C, DRB1 and DQB1; approximately 520 for DQA1; 606 for DPA1; and roughly 450 for DPB1. The study was designed to test whether signatures of past pathogen exposure could be identified by cataloging public T cell receptors. The study profiled the T cell repertoires of hundreds of subjects by immunosequencing and related them to cytomegalovirus serostatus. Across approximately 420 genotyped donors of the cohort, an average of about 220,000 unique TCR beta nucleotide sequences per donor were sequenced, and approximately 19% of those sequences were non-productive. An earlier analysis of 500 to 750 of the donors applied high-throughput TCR beta sequencing to assess whether each TCR beta V gene segment acted as functional or pseudogenic. Donor age, sex, ethnicity and CMV serostatus were compiled alongside the repertoire data. Four to six DR-DQ haplotypes were handled as single units for association and clustering because linkage in the cohort was strong. In a later analysis, previously published TCR beta repertoires from 600 to 850 donors were re-analyzed and high-resolution HLA genotyping was added so that TCR occurrence patterns could be studied. Rather than drawing on any new phenotypic data, the later analysis identified candidate immune exposures from TCR beta sequences and the way those sequences occurred across donors. Class I and class II HLA loci were covered by the typing at four-digit resolution. Besides the first cohort of 666 subjects, a separate validation cohort made up of over 95 different subjects was used. To predict cytomegalovirus infection status, the study combined high-throughput TCR immunosequencing, statistical association of individual TCRs with disease status, and machine learning. Genome-wide SNP genotypes for about three fifths of the roughly 700 donors were used in a later genetic analysis, which treated that subset as a discovery cohort. Points the paper makes about the study in general: The authors suggested that the approach could potentially be generalized to other disease states and immunological phenotypes. A later genetic analysis reported fewer N-insertions in productive TCRs among donors in an Asian-associated ancestry cluster than the roughly 640-donor mean. A later analysis found that most CMV-associated TCR beta chains appeared HLA-restricted, with HLA associations seemingly driven largely by CMV exposure. In both the original and validation cohorts, the classifier was reported to diagnose cytomegalovirus status with high specificity and sensitivity. Broadly in line with IMGT annotations, most TCR beta V segments showed up in productive rearrangements about 87% or about 30% of the time in an earlier analysis of 587 of the donors. While some public TCRs were present in many individuals, most TCR sequences turned up only very rarely across donors. This cohort had only TCR beta chains sequenced, and the lack of alpha or paired-chain data limited which features could be detected. In a later analysis, HLA-associated TCR beta chains showed more clonal expansion and lower generation probabilities than non-associated chains that were equally common. Because HLA typing was unavailable for some donors at each locus, only the typed subset was used in association tests. Because counts were too low, 15 to 20 rarely observed V segments, including chromosome 9 orphons, were left out of the earlier analysis of approximately 500 of the donors. A further reported finding was that TCR beta sequences accurately predicted the HLA-A and HLA-B alleles for most subjects in the first cohort. Sequencing depth was assumed to be roughly uniform across donors in the presence/absence analyses, though that assumption may not hold. The sequencing pipeline was judged likely to have produced a cluster of highly shared sequence variants as a technical artifact. In a later analysis, several top co-occurrence clusters were reported to appear linked to parvovirus B19, influenza, CMV and Epstein-Barr virus. Some IMGT-functional V segments, including TRBV6-2 and TRBV6-3, could not be told apart with the 87-base-pair reads, so those segments were excluded. Correlated functional status among segregating V segments might reflect linkage disequilibrium, but an unknown experimental factor could not be ruled out. For the cohort, immune exposure information was limited to CMV serostatus. In the study, approximately 150 TCR beta chains were listed as associated with cytomegalovirus. In a later analysis, 16,951 TCR beta sequences were associated with specific HLA alleles at a false discovery rate of 0.05. In vitro tests confirmed that a few of the cytomegalovirus-associated TCR beta chains recognize cytomegalovirus antigens. In a later analysis, TCR association rates were found to vary across HLA loci, with the most associated TCRs seen for DRB1 alleles and the fewest for HLA-C alleles. A later genetic analysis associated a missense DCLRE1C variant with V-gene and J-gene trimming of TCR beta chains, and an independent cohort replicated the association. When HLA alleles, especially DR and DQ, strongly co-occurred, TCR associations were difficult to assign to individual alleles.

With respect to this clone: No cognate antigen has been identified for it. The sample holds no much larger clone one base away, and base qualities are not on file.

The cohort comprised 710 or so healthy bone marrow donors. At the time of sampling, all cohort members were nominally healthy, though unrecorded immune exposures were likely present. The donor was CMV seronegative and was included in the group of under 450 seronegative cohort members. A peripheral blood sample was provided by each donor, and peripheral blood mononuclear cells were used for TCR beta sequencing. Genomic DNA was extracted from the blood cell samples with the Qiagen DNeasy Blood Extraction Kit. CDR1 and CDR2 are read off the germline V gene as KGHSH and LQKENI. V loses 0 bases at its end and J loses 5 bases; junction bases beyond the gene matches: 6. The cysteine opens and the phenylalanine closes a CDR3 of 16 amino acids. The entry retains the CDR3 DNA only, 48 bases that are in frame from base 1. Library preparation used the immunoSEQ multiplex PCR assay. For the multiplex PCR, a mixture combining 60 forward primers for TCR Vbeta segments and 13 reverse primers for TCR Jbeta segments was used. A multiplex PCR assay on genomic DNA amplified the CDR3 region of rearranged TCR beta genes. The amplified TCR beta libraries were sequenced on the Illumina HiSeq System as 87-base-pair reads. As for the authors' bioinformatics: A later analysis tallied 75 million to 85 million unique TCR beta chains across the 600 to 700 repertoires, and some 10 million of those chains were shared by two or more donors. A nearest-neighbor algorithm error-corrected the raw reads and collapsed the reads into unique sequences, merging closely related sequences to remove PCR and sequencing errors. To assign V, D and J gene segments, CDR3 sequences were aligned to IMGT reference sequences. Each retained sequence needed at least a six-nucleotide match to both a V gene segment and a J gene segment. A rearrangement was called productive if the CDR3 had no stop codons and remained in frame with V and J, and every other rearrangement was called non-productive. Following IMGT convention, CDR3 was defined as the stretch from the second conserved V-encoded cysteine to the conserved J-encoded phenylalanine. In an earlier analysis of around 640 of the donors, sequences lacking an unambiguous match to a single V gene segment were excluded. An earlier analysis of roughly 590 of the donors called V segments functional above 56.7% productive rearrangements and segregating when the between-donor standard deviation exceeded 5%. To diagnose cytomegalovirus status from the catalog of TCR beta chain sequences, a statistical classification framework was built. In a later analysis, TCR nucleotide sequences were compared against IMGT/GENE-DB human TR gene sequences so that V and J genes could be assigned. In a later analysis, CDR3 sequences and most-parsimonious VDJ recombination scenarios were assigned using the TCRdist pipeline. In a later analysis, each TCR beta chain was defined by its CDR3 amino acid sequence together with its V-gene family, and reads without a unique V-gene family were excluded. In a later analysis, 450 to 600 highly shared, low-generation-probability nucleotide sequences were removed to address suspected cross-contamination and a sequencing artifact. In a later analysis, a clonal expansion index for each public chain was calculated from normalized within-repertoire ranks of inferred template counts. In a later analysis, generation probabilities were computed with a VDJ recombination model fitted to out-of-frame rearrangements, and the resulting probabilities were checked against IGoR. In a later analysis, hypergeometric tests were used to score TCR-TCR, TCR-HLA and TCR-CMV co-occurrence, with a repertoire-size bias correction applied to TCR pairs. To estimate false discovery rates, a later analysis permuted the HLA or CMV assignments 20 times. In a later analysis, co-occurring TCRs were grouped with DBSCAN, and TCRdist sequence similarity was added when clustering was performed within HLA-allele-positive subsets. Repertoires with fewer than 30,000 or more than 120,000 public chains were left out of co-occurrence clustering, as were four to six repertoires with anomalous nucleotide sharing. TCRdb retrieved this table from immuneACCESS and kept in-frame rearrangements only. Not all clones are present; in checked studies, unresolved V genes account for under half, and no reason is known for the remainder. V and J calls and clone size are as listed in that table; D and trimming were resolved from the DNA. The sample yields roughly 120,000 clones; around 80% were counted once. 1.5% to 2% of the sample is in the top ten clones.

The rearrangement joined TRBV18 to TRBJ2-5; 10 central nucleotides agree with TRBD2. The clonotype originates from a man aged 18 to 29 in good health and CMV-seronegative. What was sequenced was PBMCs. In nucleotides, the sequence is TGTGCCAGCTCACCACCGGGCCTAGCGGGAGATGAGACCCAGTACTTC. It is translated as CASSPPGLAGDETQYF.